Following are 9 T cell receptor beta chains from one sample sequenced in a study of blood T cell repertoires in COVID-19. Clones were sequenced by immunoSEQ multiplex PCR, and TCRdb holds only the in-frame ones, with some missing. This table holds 50,000 or so clones, 80% to 95% found once. Sequencing was performed on peripheral blood. Every receptor here comes from a human donor with active COVID-19. The donor label of this sample is uncertain.

With regard to this clone: The sample contains more than one DNA sequence encoding this CDR3. The rearrangement joins TRBV7-2 to TRBJ2-3; weak D call: TRBD2 (6 bases). V lost 4 bases to trimming and J lost 5 bases, with 13 bases between them. The CDR3 is 14 amino acids. The germline V gene has CDR1 SGHTA and CDR2 FQGNSA. CDR3 region: CASSSGGAGDTQYF. CDR3 in DNA: TGTGCCAGCAGCTCAGGCGGGGCAGGAGATACGCAGTATTTT.

This chain connects TRBV6-5 to TRBJ1-1, with D possibly matching TRBD1 (6 bases). This CDR3 has 14 amino acids. The V end was cut by 6 bases, the J end by 4 bases, with 15 bases between. Germline V gene data show CDR1 as MNHEY and CDR2 as SVGAGI. The CDR3 sequence: CASRAGASFTEAFF. CDR3 bases: TGTGCCAGCAGGGCGGGGGCTTCCTTCACTGAAGCTTTCTTT.

The V gene is TRBV4-1, the J gene TRBJ1-1, with D perhaps matching TRBD1 (5 bases). CDR1 is MGHRA, CDR2 YSYEKL, per germline. This CDR3 contains 17 residues. The V gene lost 4 bases and the J gene lost 0 bases, with 18 bases spanning the gap. CDR3 residues: CASSRPPGTPMNTEAFF. For the CDR3, the DNA is TGCGCCAGCAGCCGTCCGCCAGGGACTCCTATGAACACTGAAGCTTTCTTT.

This clone has just one count. The chain carries TRBV2 and TRBJ2-2; D unresolved. Trimming took off 2 bases at V and 5 bases at J, with 12 bases between the two ends. Germline V lookup: CDR1 SNHLY, CDR2 FYNNEI. This CDR3 region has 15 residues. The CDR3 coding sequence is TGTGCCAGCAGTGAAATGTTCGCCCGGACCGGGGAGCTGTTTTTT. Protein product: CASSEMFARTGELFF. Using reference TRBV2 and TRBJ2-2 for the parts outside the CDR3, the full variable domain is EPEVTQTPSHQVTQMGQEVILRCVPISNHLYFYWYRQILGQKVEFLVSFYNNEISEKSEIFDDQFSVERPDGSNFTLKIRSTKLEDSAMYFCASSEMFARTGELFFGEGSRLTVL.

The sample holds a few counts of this clone. The chain joins TRBV7-9 to TRBJ1-2; 10 bases are a match to TRBD1. V lost 6 bases to trimming and J lost 6 bases; unmatched junction nucleotides: 7. The CDR3 covers 14 residues. The germline CDR1 and CDR2 sequences are SEHNR and FQNEAQ (reference sequence). The CDR3 nucleotides read TGTGCCAGCAGTCCTGGGACAGGGGATCATGGCTACACCTTC. Residues: CASSPGTGDHGYTF.

The chain's CDR3 is CASGRGGTEQYF. In DNA, the CDR3 is TGTGCCAGCGGCCGGGGGGGAACCGAGCAGTACTTC. The rearrangement uses TRBV6-5 and TRBJ2-7; 8 positions match TRBD2. Germline V gene lookup returns CDR1 MNHEY and CDR2 SVGAGI. Trimming cost V 8 bases and J 6 bases; bases outside gene matches: 6. This CDR3 contains 12 residues.

The V gene is TRBV27, the J gene TRBJ2-7; 11 bases are shared with TRBD2. This CDR3 has 16 amino acids. The V and J ends lost 5 bases and 3 bases, in that order; junction bases with no gene match: 9. Germline V lookup: CDR1 MNHEY, CDR2 SMNVEV (reference sequence). The CDR3 loop reads CASSLLASGRNYEQYF. CDR3 coding DNA: TGTGCCAGCAGTCTACTAGCTAGCGGGAGGAACTACGAGCAGTACTTC.

In nucleotides, the CDR3 is TGTGCCAGCAGCCTCATCCAGGGATTCACCTACAATGAGCAGTTCTTC. This encodes CASSLIQGFTYNEQFF. The genes are TRBV5-8 and TRBJ2-1; TRBD1 might be the D (5 bases). The V end was cut by 4 bases, the J end by 2 bases, with 16 bases between. The CDR3 contains 16 residues. CDR1 and CDR2 from the germline V gene are SGHTS and YDEGEE. The whole variable domain, remainder taken from reference TRBV5-8 and TRBJ2-1, is EAGVTQSPTHLIKTRGQQATLRCSPISGHTSVYWYQQALGLGLQFLLWYDEGEERNRGNFPPRFSGRQFPNYSSELNVNALELEDSALYLCASSLIQGFTYNEQFFGPGTRLTVL.

The CDR3 spells CASQRQGMNTEAFF. DNA of the CDR3: TGTGCCAGCCAACGACAGGGGATGAACACTGAAGCTTTCTTT. V gene TRBV6-5 combines with J gene TRBJ1-1; 8 bases align to TRBD1. The CDR3 is 14 amino acids. Trimming took 8 bases from V and 0 from J; bases not matched to a gene: 5. CDR1 MNHEY and CDR2 SVGAGI come from the germline V gene.